This T cell receptor (beta chain) was identified during a study of blood T cells in healthy people across ages. Study information: Capture via template switching afforded approximately one barcoded beta molecule per two T cells.

Together with a sample-barcoded 5' primer, a J-beta primer mix was included in a second PCR lasting roughly 7 to 11 cycles. Using its own MiXCR run on the 5' RACE reads, TCRdb lists one record per CDR3 protein. The sample includes just over 1 million distinct CDR3 sequences, around 43% seen only once; the top ten take approximately 20%. Isolated per sample were at least 7 million PBMCs. This clonotype originated in a woman in her fifties or sixties in good health. Sequencing was done on a sample of blood.

The CDR3 is CASSVVGQGNTEAFF. The CDR3 region has the DNA TGTGCCAGCAGCGTAGTGGGACAGGGGAACACTGAAGCTTTCTTT. This chain connects TRBV9 to TRBJ1-1, with 9 bases aligning to TRBD1. V gave up 0 bases and J gave up 1 base; unmatched junction bases: 1. Germline V gene sequence: CDR1 SGDLS, CDR2 YYNGEE. This CDR3 comprises 15 residues.